The clone carrying this TCR beta chain occurred a few times. This CDR3 is also generated by other DNA sequences in the sample. This specimen belongs to a study of beta chain features in type 1 diabetes. All of the isolated RNA was reverse transcribed, so expressed TCRB transcripts were sequenced. Sequenced by immunoSEQ multiplex PCR; TCRdb stores in-frame clones only, minus some. The data show fewer than 900,000 clones, about a sixth seen once. Sorted populations were all over 95% pure. CDR1 is SNHLY and CDR2 is FYNNEI in the germline V gene. There are 12 residues in the CDR3. V was pared by 8 bases and J by 0 bases, with 8 bases between.

Specimen: naive CD4+ T cells from blood. The genes are TRBV2 and TRBJ2-7; a weak D match, TRBD1 (5 bases). This receptor was taken from a woman aged 18-29 years in good health. CDR3 nucleotides: TGTGCCAGCCGACAGAGCTCCTACGAGCAGTACTTC. It codes for CASRQSSYEQYF.